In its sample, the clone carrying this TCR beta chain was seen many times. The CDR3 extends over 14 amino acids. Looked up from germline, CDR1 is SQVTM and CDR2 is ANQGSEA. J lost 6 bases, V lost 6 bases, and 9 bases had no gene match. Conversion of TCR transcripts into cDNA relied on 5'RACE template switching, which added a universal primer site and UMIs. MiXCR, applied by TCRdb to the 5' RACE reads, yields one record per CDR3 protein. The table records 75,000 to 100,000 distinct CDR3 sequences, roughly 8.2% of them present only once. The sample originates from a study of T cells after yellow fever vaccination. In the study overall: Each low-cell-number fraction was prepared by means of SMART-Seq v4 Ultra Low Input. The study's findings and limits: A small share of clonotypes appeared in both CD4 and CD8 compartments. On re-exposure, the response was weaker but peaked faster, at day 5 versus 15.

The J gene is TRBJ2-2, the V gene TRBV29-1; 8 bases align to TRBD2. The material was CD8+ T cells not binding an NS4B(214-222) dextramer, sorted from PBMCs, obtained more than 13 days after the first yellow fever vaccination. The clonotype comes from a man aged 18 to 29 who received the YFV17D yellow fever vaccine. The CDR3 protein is CSVFSGGTAGELFF. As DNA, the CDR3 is TGCAGCGTGTTCAGCGGGGGTACCGCCGGGGAGCTGTTTTTT.